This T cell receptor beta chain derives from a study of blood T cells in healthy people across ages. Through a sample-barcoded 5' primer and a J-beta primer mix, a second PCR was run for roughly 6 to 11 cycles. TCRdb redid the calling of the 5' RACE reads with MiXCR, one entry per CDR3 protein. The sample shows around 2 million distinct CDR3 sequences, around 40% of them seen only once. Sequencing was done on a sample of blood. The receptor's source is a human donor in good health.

The CDR3 is CSASRQRYNEQFF. CDR3 DNA: TGCAGTGCTAGTAGGCAGAGGTACAATGAGCAGTTCTTC. The chain recombines TRBV20-1 with TRBJ2-1; D is unclear. Trimming left V 3 bases short and J 4 bases short, with 10 bases between. The CDR3 is 13 residues long. CDR1 and CDR2 from the germline V gene are DFQATT and SNEGSKA (reference sequence).